A single count supports the clone carrying this T cell receptor beta chain. Its antigen is not known. The germline V gene encodes CDR1 SGHTA and CDR2 FQGNSA. Trimming at V came to 2 bases and at J to 4 bases, leaving 5 bases not matched to a gene. The CDR3 extends over 14 amino acids. This table comes from immunoSEQ multiplex PCR, and its TCRdb copy is limited to in-frame clones, with some not included. The top ten clones hold about 6% of a sample with roughly 52,000 clones, over 60% of them seen once. The record originates from a study of OX40 agonist ivuxolimab in advanced cancers. Findings and caveats of the study: Both CD4+ and CD8+ T cell populations in blood had undergone clonal expansion by week 6 at 0.1 to 3.0 mg/kg.

Samples were taken at baseline and on day 1 of cycles 4 and 7. The chain combines TRBV7-2 with TRBJ2-7; the match to TRBD2 covers 7 bases. The specimen comprised CD4+ or CD8+ T cells sorted from blood, sampled in a trial of the OX40 agonist ivuxolimab. This sequence originates from an adult with an advanced solid tumor such as melanoma, head and neck, liver or kidney cancer. The CDR3 is CASSLLASGYEQYF. CDR3 bases: TGTGCCAGCAGCTTATTGGCTAGCGGTTACGAGCAGTACTTC.